Shown below are 20 T cell receptor beta chains from a single sample sequenced in a study of regulatory T cells in long-lasting Graves disease (dated by TCRdb to the early 2020s). The protocol used for the library was multiplex PCR. Sequencing was carried out with an Illumina HiSeq 4000. To build TCR beta libraries, CDR3 regions were amplified by Arm-PCR using iRepertoire HTBI primers. TCRdb ran its own pipeline on the public reads, namely fastp trimming at Q25 and MiXCR clone calling, and kept in-frame beta chains. Rows matching on CDR3 protein sequence are summarized as one entry with the most common DNA and genes. The sample contains around 460,000 distinct CDR3 sequences, 20% to 25% of them found a single time. The ten most abundant clones make up over 10% of the sample. Per the publication, the time point label means: persistent/refractory GD, antithyroid drugs over 5 years with positive TRAb. RNA was extracted from PBMCs in TRIzol for both TCR sequencing and RNA sequencing.

The sequencing here drew on peripheral blood mononuclear cells (PBMCs), taken when the disease was refractory, from a patient treated with antithyroid drugs. The receptors shown here come from a female donor with Graves disease.

The chain carries TRBV29-1 and TRBJ2-2; D gene uncertain. This CDR3 comprises 13 residues. With 5 bases removed from V and 5 bases from J, the gap between germline ends came to 12 bases. Germline V gene data show CDR1 as SQVTM and CDR2 as ANQGSEA. The DNA for the CDR3 is TGCAGCGTTAGGCACAGTCAAACCGGGGAGCTGTTTTTT. Its translation is CSVRHSQTGELFF.

This clonotype was seen at least ten times. V is TRBV6-1 and J is TRBJ1-1; TRBD1 is a possible D gene (6 bases). The germline CDR1 and CDR2 sequences are MNHNS and SASEGT. V dropped 7 bases and J dropped 2 bases, with 11 bases sitting between them. CDR3 length: 13 amino acids. The CDR3 reads CASIHRDNTEAFF. In DNA, the CDR3 is TGTGCCAGCATCCACAGGGACAACACTGAAGCTTTCTTT.

The chain carries TRBV7-9 and TRBJ2-6; the D gene is possibly TRBD1 (6 bases). Germline V gives CDR1 SEHNR, CDR2 FQNEAQ (reference sequence). V lost 2 bases to trimming and J lost 3 bases, with 8 bases between them. The length of the CDR3 is 15 residues. For the CDR3, the DNA is TGTGCCAGCAGCTTATCAGGGGTTGGGGCCAACGTCCTGACTTTC. Its translation is CASSLSGVGANVLTF.

The chain recombines TRBV20-1 with TRBJ1-1; D call uncertain. Germline CDR1 is DFQATT and CDR2 is SNEGSKA (reference sequence). The CDR3 sequence is 12 residues long. Between the trimmed V and J ends, which lost 5 bases and 1 base, there was a span of 8 bases. The CDR3 region has the DNA TGCAGTGCTCTACGGACGAACACTGAAGCTTTCTTT. Translated: CSALRTNTEAFF.

This clonotype appeared a few times. The rearrangement joins TRBV12-3 or TRBV12-4 to TRBJ2-7; no clear D gene. The CDR3 extends over 13 amino acids. V shed 2 bases and J shed 2 bases, with 7 bases lying between them. The CDR3 DNA reads TGTGCCAGCAGTTTACACACCGCCTACGAGCAGTACTTC. It translates to CASSLHTAYEQYF.

The chain recombines TRBV5-4 with TRBJ1-4; TRBD1 matches 7 bases. V gave up 0 bases and J gave up 8 bases; unmatched junction bases: 13. Germline V lookup: CDR1 SGHNT, CDR2 YYREEE (reference sequence). The CDR3 consists of 17 residues. The CDR3 region has the DNA TGTGCCAGCAGCTTGGGATCCGACAGGGAGGATGCGGAAAAACTGTTTTTT. Translated, it gives CASSLGSDREDAEKLFF.

This clonotype was found many times. V is TRBV7-2 and J is TRBJ2-5, with 14 positions matching TRBD2. The CDR3 extends over 15 amino acids. Germline V CDR1 and CDR2: SGHTA, FQGNSA. Trimming took 1 base from V and 5 from J; bases not matched to a gene: 0. CDR3 amino acids: CASSLGTSGGETQYF. For the CDR3, the DNA is TGTGCCAGCAGCTTAGGGACTAGCGGGGGGGAGACCCAGTACTTC.

The sample holds many counts of this clonotype. The rearrangement uses TRBV7-8 and TRBJ2-2; TRBD1 aligns across 7 bases. The V and J ends lost 5 bases and 1 base, in that order; junction bases with no gene match: 10. Germline assignment: CDR1 SGHVS and CDR2 FQNEAQ. The length of the CDR3 is 17 residues. Here the CDR3 reads CASSKTMDRRNTGELFF. As DNA, the CDR3 is TGTGCCAGCAGCAAAACCATGGACAGGCGGAACACCGGGGAGCTGTTTTTT.

With regard to this clonotype: A read error is possible here, since a much larger clone lies one base away. This chain uses TRBV13 with TRBJ2-5; D is unclear. The V gene's germline CDR1 is PRHDT and CDR2 FYEKMQ (reference sequence). This CDR3 has 14 amino acids. The CDR3 DNA follows: TGTGCCAGCAGCATGGTCATCGGGCCAGAGTCCCAGTACTTC. Its translation is CASSMVIGPESQYF. Supplemented by reference TRBV13 and TRBJ2-5, the full variable domain reads AAGVIQSPRHLIKEKRETATLKCYPIPRHDTVYWYQQGPGQDPQFLISFYEKMQSDKGSIPDRFSAQQFSDYHSELNMSSLELGDSALYFCASSMVIGPESQYFGPGTRLLVL.

In the case of this clonotype: A read error is possible here, since a much larger clone lies one base away. V is TRBV5-1 and J is TRBJ1-4; D might be TRBD1 (6 bases). The CDR3 contains 14 residues. Germline values: CDR1 SGHRS, CDR2 YFSETQ. CDR3 nucleotide sequence: TGCGCCAGCAGCTTCCGGGACACAAATGAAAAACTGCTTTTT. Protein product: CASSFRDTNEKLLF.

In its sample, this clonotype was seen once. Without the conserved terminal phenylalanine or tryptophan, this CDR3 likely stems from a read error. This sequence joins TRBV5-4 and TRBJ1-3; no firm D call. Germline V gives CDR1 SGHNT, CDR2 YYREEE (reference sequence). The CDR3 is made up of 14 amino acids. The V gene lost 0 bases and the J gene lost 1 base, with 5 bases spanning the gap. CDR3 in amino acids: CASSLVGSGNTIYS. The CDR3 bases are TGTGCCAGCAGCTTGGTAGGGTCTGGAAACACCATATATTCT.

This clonotype has a count of ten or more. This chain connects TRBV28 to TRBJ2-7; D may be TRBD1 (6 bases). Trimming shortened V by 6 bases and J by 2 bases, and 20 bases separated the two germline ends. The germline V gene has CDR1 MDHEN and CDR2 SYDVKM. This CDR3 has 16 amino acids. In DNA, the CDR3 is TGTGCCAGCAGAATGGAACAGGGTAACTGGCCCTACGAGCAGTACTTC. Amino acid sequence: CASRMEQGNWPYEQYF.

The rearrangement joins TRBV7-9 to TRBJ1-2; tentatively, D is TRBD1 (6 bases). V was cut by 8 bases and J by 8 bases, with 15 bases left in between. The germline gives CDR1 SEHNR, CDR2 FQNEAQ (reference sequence). This CDR3 has 12 residues. The CDR3 nucleotides read TGTGCCAGCGGCGCTCAGGGGAGGGGCTACACCTTC. Residues: CASGAQGRGYTF.

The chain combines TRBV12-3 or TRBV12-4 with TRBJ2-7, with a weak D call TRBD2 (6 bases). V was trimmed by 5 bases and J by 0 bases, leaving 11 bases between them. The CDR3 contains 14 residues. CDR3 in amino acids: CASSRRGSSYEQYF. The CDR3, as DNA: TGTGCCAGCAGTCGACGGGGGAGCTCCTACGAGCAGTACTTC.

In its sample, this clonotype was seen a few times. The V call is TRBV5-1, the J call TRBJ2-5, with TRBD2 matching over 11 bases. The CDR3 length is 15 residues. Germline V lookup: CDR1 SGHRS, CDR2 YFSETQ. Trimming took 3 bases from V and 4 from J; bases not matched to a gene: 5. This CDR3 is CASSSGLADPETQYF. In DNA form, the CDR3 reads TGCGCCAGCAGCTCGGGACTAGCGGACCCAGAGACCCAGTACTTC.

This clonotype was seen repeatedly, ten times or more. The J gene is TRBJ1-1, the V gene TRBV29-1, with D possibly TRBD1 on 6 matching bases. Per germline, CDR1 SQVTM and CDR2 ANQGSEA. This CDR3 is built from 13 residues. Trimming took off 4 bases at V and 1 base at J, with 10 bases between the two ends. CDR3 coding DNA: TGCAGCGTTGCCTCGGACAGGAACACTGAAGCTTTCTTT. Translated: CSVASDRNTEAFF.

A remark on this clonotype: This may stem from a read error, because a much larger clone lies one nucleotide away. The genes are TRBV2 and TRBJ2-2; the D is unclear. V was clipped by 3 bases and J by 6 bases, with 11 bases between them. The CDR3 has 14 amino acids. In germline, CDR1 is SNHLY, CDR2 FYNNEI. The CDR3 sequence is CASSESPNAGELFF. CDR3 in DNA: TGTGCCAGCAGTGAGTCTCCCAACGCCGGGGAGCTGTTTTTT.

CDR3: CASSKIGELFEAFF. CDR3 nucleotide sequence: TGTGCCAGCAGCAAAATTGGGGAACTCTTTGAAGCTTTCTTT. The chain links TRBV9 to TRBJ1-1; D remains unclear. Trimming stripped 4 bases from V and 7 bases from J, with 17 bases between. The CDR3 length is 14 residues. Germline CDR1 SGDLS, CDR2 YYNGEE.

This clonotype was detected a few times. The CDR3 loop is CASSRLNSPLHF. CDR3 DNA: TGTGCCAGCAGCCGCCTCAATTCACCCCTCCACTTT. The J gene is TRBJ1-6, the V gene TRBV7-2; unclear D gene. CDR1 SGHTA and CDR2 FQGNSA come from the germline V gene. With 5 bases removed from V and 7 bases from J, the gap between germline ends came to 6 bases. The CDR3 consists of 12 residues.

Only one count was recorded for this clonotype. This chain joins TRBV3-1 and TRBJ1-1, with 9 bases matching TRBD1. Germline V gene data show CDR1 as LGHDT and CDR2 as YNNKEL (reference sequence). Trimming cost V 6 bases and J 7 bases; bases outside gene matches: 9. The length of the CDR3 is 14 residues. This CDR3 is CASRWGTGHGEAFF. The CDR3 nucleotides are TGTGCCAGCAGGTGGGGGACAGGGCACGGTGAAGCTTTCTTT.